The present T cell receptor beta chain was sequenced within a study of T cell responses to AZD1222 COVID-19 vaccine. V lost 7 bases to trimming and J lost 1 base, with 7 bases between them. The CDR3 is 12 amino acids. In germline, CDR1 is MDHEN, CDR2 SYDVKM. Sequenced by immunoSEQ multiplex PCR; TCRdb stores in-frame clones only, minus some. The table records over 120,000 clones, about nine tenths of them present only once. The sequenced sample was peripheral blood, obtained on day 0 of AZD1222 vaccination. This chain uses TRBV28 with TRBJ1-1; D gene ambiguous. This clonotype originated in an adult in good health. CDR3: CASNGQNTEAFF. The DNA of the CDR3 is TGTGCCAGCAACGGGCAGAACACTGAAGCTTTCTTT.